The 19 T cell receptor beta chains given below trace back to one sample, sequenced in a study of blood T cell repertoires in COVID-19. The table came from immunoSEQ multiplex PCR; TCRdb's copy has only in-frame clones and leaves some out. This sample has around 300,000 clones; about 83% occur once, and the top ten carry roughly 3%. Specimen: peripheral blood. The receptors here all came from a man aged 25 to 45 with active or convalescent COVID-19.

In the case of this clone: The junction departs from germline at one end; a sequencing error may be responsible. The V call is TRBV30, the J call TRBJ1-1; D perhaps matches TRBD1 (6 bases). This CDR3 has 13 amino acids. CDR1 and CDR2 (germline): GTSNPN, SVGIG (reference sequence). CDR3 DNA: TGTGCCTGGTGGACAGTCCTGAACACTAAAGCTTTCTTT. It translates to CAWWTVLNTKAFF.

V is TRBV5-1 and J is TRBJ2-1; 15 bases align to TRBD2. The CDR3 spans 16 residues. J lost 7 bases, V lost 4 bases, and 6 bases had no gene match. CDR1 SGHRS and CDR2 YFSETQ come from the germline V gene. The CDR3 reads CASSPGLAGGSNEQFF. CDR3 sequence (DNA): TGCGCCAGCAGCCCGGGACTAGCGGGGGGATCGAATGAGCAGTTCTTC. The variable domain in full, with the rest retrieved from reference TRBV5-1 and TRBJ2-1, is KAGVTQTPRYLIKTRGQQVTLSCSPISGHRSVSWYQQTPGQGLQFLFEYFSETQRNKGNFPGRFSGRQFSNSRSEMNVSTLELGDSALYLCASSPGLAGGSNEQFFGPGTRLTVL.

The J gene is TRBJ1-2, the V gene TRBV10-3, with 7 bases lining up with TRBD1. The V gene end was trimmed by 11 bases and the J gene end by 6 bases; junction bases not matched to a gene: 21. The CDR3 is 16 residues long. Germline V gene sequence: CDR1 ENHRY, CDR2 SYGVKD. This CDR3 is CAGSPRGQYGPNGYTF. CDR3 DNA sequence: TGTGCCGGCTCACCGAGGGGACAGTACGGACCCAATGGCTACACCTTC.

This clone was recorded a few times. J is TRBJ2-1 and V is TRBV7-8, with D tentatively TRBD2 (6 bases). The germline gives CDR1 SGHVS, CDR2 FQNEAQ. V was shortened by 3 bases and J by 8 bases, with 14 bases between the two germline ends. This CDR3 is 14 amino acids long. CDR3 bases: TGTGCCAGCAGCTTTCCCGGGAGTCGAGATGAGCAGTTCTTC. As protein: CASSFPGSRDEQFF.

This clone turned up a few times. DNA of the CDR3: TGTGCCAGCAGCTTATCCGTTTTCTCCTACGAGCAGTACTTC. It codes for CASSLSVFSYEQYF. This chain joins TRBV7-2 and TRBJ2-7, with D unresolved. This CDR3 spans 14 amino acids. Germline V lookup: CDR1 SGHTA, CDR2 FQGNSA. V lost 2 bases and J 0 bases, leaving 8 bases between the germline ends.

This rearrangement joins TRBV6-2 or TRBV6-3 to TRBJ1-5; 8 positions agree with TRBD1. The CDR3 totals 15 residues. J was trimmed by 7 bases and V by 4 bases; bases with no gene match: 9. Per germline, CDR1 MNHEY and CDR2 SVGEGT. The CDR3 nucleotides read TGTGCCAGCAGTTTCCGGAACAGGGGGGAACAGCCCCAGCATTTT. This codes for CASSFRNRGEQPQHF.

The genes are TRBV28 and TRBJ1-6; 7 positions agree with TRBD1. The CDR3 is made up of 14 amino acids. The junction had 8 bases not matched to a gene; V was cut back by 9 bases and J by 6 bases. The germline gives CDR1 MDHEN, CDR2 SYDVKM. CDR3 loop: CASAGGPFNSPLHF. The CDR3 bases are TGTGCCAGTGCAGGGGGTCCTTTTAATTCACCCCTCCACTTT.

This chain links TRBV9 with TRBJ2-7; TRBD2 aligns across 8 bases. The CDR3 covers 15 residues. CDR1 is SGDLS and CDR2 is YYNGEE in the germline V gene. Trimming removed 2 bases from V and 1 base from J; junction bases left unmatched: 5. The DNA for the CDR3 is TGTGCCAGCAGCGTGGTAGCGGGGCCTTCCTACGAGCAGTACTTC. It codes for CASSVVAGPSYEQYF.

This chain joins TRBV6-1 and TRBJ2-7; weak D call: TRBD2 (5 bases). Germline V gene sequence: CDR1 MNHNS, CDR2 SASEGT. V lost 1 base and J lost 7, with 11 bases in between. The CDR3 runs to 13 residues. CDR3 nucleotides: TGTGCCAGCAGTGAAGAACTAGTTAAAGAGCAGTACTTC. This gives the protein CASSEELVKEQYF.

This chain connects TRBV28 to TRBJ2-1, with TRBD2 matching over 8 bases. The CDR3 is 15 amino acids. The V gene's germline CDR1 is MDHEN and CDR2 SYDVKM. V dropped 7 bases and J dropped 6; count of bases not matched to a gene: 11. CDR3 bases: TGTGCCAGCATGTTCGCGGGAGGAGGAGGCAATGAGCAGTTCTTC. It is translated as CASMFAGGGGNEQFF.

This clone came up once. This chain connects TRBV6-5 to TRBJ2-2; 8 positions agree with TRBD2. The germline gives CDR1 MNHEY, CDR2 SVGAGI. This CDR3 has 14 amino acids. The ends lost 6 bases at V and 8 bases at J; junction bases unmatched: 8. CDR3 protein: CASSPSGGKGELFF. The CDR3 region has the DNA TGTGCCAGCAGCCCAAGCGGGGGCAAAGGGGAGCTGTTTTTT.

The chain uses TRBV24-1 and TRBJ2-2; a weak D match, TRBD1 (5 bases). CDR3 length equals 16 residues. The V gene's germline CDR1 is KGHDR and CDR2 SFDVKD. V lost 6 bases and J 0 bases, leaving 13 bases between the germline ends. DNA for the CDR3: TGTGCCACCAGTTCCTCAGGGTTAGCGAACACCGGGGAGCTGTTTTTT. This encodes CATSSSGLANTGELFF.

DNA of the CDR3: TGTGCCAGCGCCCCAAGCGGGGGGGACACTGAAGCTTTCTTT. It is translated as CASAPSGGDTEAFF. The V call is TRBV6-5, the J call TRBJ1-1; D is perhaps TRBD1 (5 bases). Germline V lookup: CDR1 MNHEY, CDR2 SVGAGI. This CDR3 region has 14 residues. V lost 8 bases, J lost 3 bases, and 16 bases lay in between.

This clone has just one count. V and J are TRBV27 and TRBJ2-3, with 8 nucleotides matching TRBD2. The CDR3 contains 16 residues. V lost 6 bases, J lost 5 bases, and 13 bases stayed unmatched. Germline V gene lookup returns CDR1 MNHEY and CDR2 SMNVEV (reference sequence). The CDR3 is CASSPNPPGLGDTQYF. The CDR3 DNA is TGTGCCAGCAGCCCGAACCCGCCGGGACTAGGAGATACGCAGTATTTT.

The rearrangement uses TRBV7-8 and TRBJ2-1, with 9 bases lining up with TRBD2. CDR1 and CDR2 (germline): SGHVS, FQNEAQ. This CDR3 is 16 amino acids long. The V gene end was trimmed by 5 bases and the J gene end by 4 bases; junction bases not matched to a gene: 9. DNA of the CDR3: TGTGCCAGCAGCCCTGTCAGACTAGCGGCTTACAATGAGCAGTTCTTC. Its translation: CASSPVRLAAYNEQFF. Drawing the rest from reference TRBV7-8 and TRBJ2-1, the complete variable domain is GAGVSQSPRYKVAKRGQDVALRCDPISGHVSLFWYQQALGQGPEFLTYFQNEAQLDKSGLPSDRFFAERPEGSVSTLKIQRTQQEDSAVYLCASSPVRLAAYNEQFFGPGTRLTVL.

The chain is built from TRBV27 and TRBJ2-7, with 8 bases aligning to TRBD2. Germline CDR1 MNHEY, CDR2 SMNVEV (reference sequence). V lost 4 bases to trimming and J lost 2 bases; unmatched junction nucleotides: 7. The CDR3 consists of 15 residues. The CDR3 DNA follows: TGTGCCAGCAGTTCCTCTCCGGGAGGGCCCTACGAGCAGTACTTC. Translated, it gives CASSSSPGGPYEQYF.

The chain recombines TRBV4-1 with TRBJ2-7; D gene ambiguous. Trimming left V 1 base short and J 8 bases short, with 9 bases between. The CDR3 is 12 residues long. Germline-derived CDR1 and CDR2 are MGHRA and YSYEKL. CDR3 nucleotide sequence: TGCGCCAGCAGCCAAGTGGGCGACAAGCAGTACTTC. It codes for CASSQVGDKQYF.

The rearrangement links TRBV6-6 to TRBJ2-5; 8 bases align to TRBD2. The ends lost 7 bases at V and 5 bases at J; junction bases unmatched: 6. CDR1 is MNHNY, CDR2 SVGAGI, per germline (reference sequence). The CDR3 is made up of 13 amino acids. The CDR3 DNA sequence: TGTGCCAGCACCGACGGGAGGGGCGAGACCCAGTACTTC. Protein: CASTDGRGETQYF.

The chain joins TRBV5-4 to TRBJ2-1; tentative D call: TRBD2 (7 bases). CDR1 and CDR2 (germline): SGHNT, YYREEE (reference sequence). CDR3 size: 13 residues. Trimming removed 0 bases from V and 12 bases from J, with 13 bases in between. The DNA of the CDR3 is TGTGCCAGCAGCTTGGGTCAGGGAGGGGGGCAGTTCTTC. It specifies CASSLGQGGGQFF.